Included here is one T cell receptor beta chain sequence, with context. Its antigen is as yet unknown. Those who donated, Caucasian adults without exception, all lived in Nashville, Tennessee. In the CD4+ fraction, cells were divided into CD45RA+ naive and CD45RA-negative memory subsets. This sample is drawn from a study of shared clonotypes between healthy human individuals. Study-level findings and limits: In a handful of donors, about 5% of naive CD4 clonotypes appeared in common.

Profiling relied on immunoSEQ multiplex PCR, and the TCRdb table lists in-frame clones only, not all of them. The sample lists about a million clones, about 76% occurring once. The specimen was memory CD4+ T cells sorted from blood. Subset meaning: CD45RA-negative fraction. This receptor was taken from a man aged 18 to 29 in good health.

CDR3 loop: CASSVHWGDSPLHF. The CDR3 DNA is TGTGCCAGCAGCGTACACTGGGGGGACTCACCCCTCCACTTT. The chain combines TRBV9 with TRBJ1-6, with D maybe TRBD1 (5 bases). With 1 base removed from V and 10 bases from J, the gap between germline ends came to 12 bases. The CDR3 extends over 14 amino acids. The germline gives CDR1 SGDLS, CDR2 YYNGEE.